The present TCR beta chain was sequenced within a study of shared clonotypes between healthy human individuals. Deep-level assay runs were performed. Sequencing was performed with immunoSEQ multiplex PCR; in TCRdb, only in-frame clones are kept and a portion is missing. The table includes roughly 2,000,000 clones, about 95% detected once. CDR1 and CDR2 (germline): LNHNV, YYDKDF (reference sequence). The V and J ends lost 1 base and 3 bases respectively, with 9 bases between them. The CDR3 totals 14 residues. Naive CD8 cells, CD45RO-negative and positively selected for CCR7, excluded terminally differentiated effector memory CD45RA+ cells. Of note for this clone: Antigen unknown.

General study results and limits: Relative to clonotypes present in all four donors, those not shared had lower generation probabilities. The authors expected sequencing depth to affect clonotype sharing among donors.

Sequencing was performed on naive CD8+ T cells sorted from blood. This TCR came from a man younger than 35 in good health. J is TRBJ1-2 and V is TRBV15, with D unresolved. CDR3 region: CATSRGGEDYGYTF. The CDR3 DNA is TGTGCCACCAGCAGAGGCGGCGAGGACTATGGCTACACCTTC.